The rows below give T cell receptor beta chains drawn from one sample of a study of T cell responses to AZD1222 COVID-19 vaccine. Clones were read by immunoSEQ multiplex PCR, and TCRdb kept only the in-frame ones, dropping some. The table lists about 110,000 clones, 70% to 90% of them singletons, with roughly 5% in the top ten. The sample consisted of peripheral blood, taken 28 days after the second AZD1222 dose. The receptors were gathered from an adult who received the AZD1222 COVID-19 vaccine. CDR3s include the opening cysteine and the closing phenylalanine or tryptophan. Fields, in order: J gene, D gene, clone size, V gene, CDR3 DNA, CDR3 protein. A D gene is named only where the DNA matches it firmly. The size entry is marked missing in some rows and otherwise reads once, few, many or a size class.

TRBJ2-2	-	-	TRBV18	TGTGCCAGCTCACCGGGGCAATTGAACACCGGGGAGCTGTTTTTT	CASSPGQLNTGELFF
TRBJ1-1	-	few	TRBV15	TGTGCCACCAGCAGAGAGGCACGGCCGAACACTGAAGCTTTCTTT	CATSREARPNTEAFF
TRBJ2-7	-	few	TRBV4-1	TGCGCCAGCAGCCAAGAGAGGGCCATCGGCGAGCAGTACTTC	CASSQERAIGEQYF
TRBJ1-3	TRBD1	-	TRBV28	TGTGCCAGCAGTTTATCTTATGGGGCAGGGGGCGGAAACACCATATATTTT	CASSLSYGAGGGNTIYF
TRBJ1-2	-	-	TRBV11-2	TGTGCCAGCAGCTTGGACTTGCAGGGGCGCGGCTATGGCTACACCTTC	CASSLDLQGRGYGYTF
TRBJ1-1	-	-	TRBV14	TGTGCCAGCAGCCAGCAAGTGAACACTGAAGCTTTCTTT	CASSQQVNTEAFF
TRBJ1-5	TRBD1	-	TRBV19	TGTGCCAGTACCGACAGGGTTCATCAGCCCCAGCATTTT	CASTDRVHQPQHF
TRBJ2-5	-	-	TRBV7-2	TGTGCCAGCAGCGTCACTAGGTACGCCACGCGGACCCAGTACTTC	CASSVTRYATRTQYF
TRBJ2-5	TRBD1	-	TRBV2	TGTGCCAGCAGCGCCGGGACAGGGTGGGAGACCCAGTACTTC	CASSAGTGWETQYF
TRBJ2-2	-	-	TRBV4-3	TGCGCCAGCAGCCAAGTGAGGGGTGGGACCGGGGAGCTGTTTTTT	CASSQVRGGTGELFF
TRBJ2-1	TRBD2	-	TRBV19	TGTGCCAGTAGTCTTAGCGGGGGCGACTACAATGAGCAGTTCTTC	CASSLSGGDYNEQFF
TRBJ2-2	-	-	TRBV5-1	TGCGCCAGCAGCTTCATTGCGGGGGAGCTGTTTTTT	CASSFIAGELFF
TRBJ2-6	-	-	TRBV2	TGTGCCAGCAGTGAACCTGGGGCCAACGTCCTGACTTTC	CASSEPGANVLTF
TRBJ2-5	-	-	TRBV2	TGTGCCAGCAGGGGTATGCAAGAGACCCAGTACTTC	CASRGMQETQYF
TRBJ1-2	TRBD1	-	TRBV28	TGTGCCAGCATAACAGGGGCAGACTATGGCTACACCTTC	CASITGADYGYTF
TRBJ1-3	-	once	TRBV6-5	TGTGCCAGCAGCCCCCCGGGATTCTCTGGAAACACCATATATTTT	CASSPPGFSGNTIYF
TRBJ1-5	-	-	TRBV5-1	TGCGCCAGCAGCCCGAGAGGCGGCAATCAGCCCCAGCATTTT	CASSPRGGNQPQHF
TRBJ1-5	TRBD1	-	TRBV6-5	TGTGCCAGCGGGGCCGGGACAGGGTTTCAGCCCCAGCATTTT	CASGAGTGFQPQHF
TRBJ1-2	-	-	TRBV25-1	TGTGCCAGCAGTGACTCAACCCTGGGCTATGGCTACACCTTC	CASSDSTLGYGYTF
TRBJ1-5	-	-	TRBV28	TGTGCCAGCAGTTTATGGAGGGGCAGGATGGATCAGCCCCAGCATTTT	CASSLWRGRMDQPQHF
TRBJ1-5	-	once	TRBV19	TGTGCCAGTCAAACCTCAGGGAGCGGTCAGCCCCAGCATTTT	CASQTSGSGQPQHF
TRBJ1-6	-	-	TRBV10-3	TGTGCCATCAGGGCTAAGGAGGACTCACCCCTCCACTTT	CAIRAKEDSPLHF
TRBJ2-2	-	once	TRBV5-4	TGTGCCAGCAGCCCGCGTAGGGGGGGAGACACCGGGGAGCTGTTTTTT	CASSPRRGGDTGELFF
TRBJ2-7	-	-	TRBV12-1	TGTGCCAGCAGCTTTACAGGGAGCTCCTACGAGCAGTACTTC	CASSFTGSSYEQYF
TRBJ1-3	TRBD1	-	TRBV9	TGTGCCAGCAGCCGGCATCAGGGGGCAAACTCTGGAAACACCATATATTTT	CASSRHQGANSGNTIYF
TRBJ1-1	-	-	TRBV7-9	TGTGCCAGCAGCTTAGGTAGGGGATTGAACACTGAAGCTTTCTTT	CASSLGRGLNTEAFF
TRBJ2-3	-	-	TRBV21-1	TGTGCCGGAATACAAGGGAGCGGGGGGAACACAGATACGCAGTATTTT	CAGIQGSGGNTDTQYF
TRBJ1-6	TRBD1	-	TRBV28	TGTGCCAGCAGTCCCACAGGGGGCCTTTCACCCCTCCACTTT	CASSPTGGLSPLHF
TRBJ1-2	-	-	TRBV29-1	TGCAGCGCTTCACAGAGCATGTATGGCTACACCTTC	CSASQSMYGYTF
TRBJ1-1	-	-	TRBV11-2	TGTGCCAGCAGCTTAGGAGTAGGGAGCACTGAAGCTTTCTTT	CASSLGVGSTEAFF
TRBJ2-1	TRBD2	-	TRBV24-1	TGTGCCACCAGTGATCTGCGGTTAGCGGGGGGGGTTCACAATGAGCAGTTCTTC	CATSDLRLAGGVHNEQFF
TRBJ1-1	-	-	TRBV30	TGTGCCTGGAGTGGGCAGGTTGAAGCTTTCTTT	CAWSGQVEAFF
TRBJ2-3	-	-	TRBV19	TGTGCCAGTAGTTTCGGGACACAGGGCACAGATACGCAGTATTTT	CASSFGTQGTDTQYF
TRBJ1-2	TRBD1	-	TRBV25-1	TGTGCCAGCAGTGAGACAGGGGGAAGAGGCTACACCTTC	CASSETGGRGYTF
TRBJ1-6	-	-	TRBV4-1	TGCGCCAGCAGCCAAGAACAGTCACCCCTCCACTTT	CASSQEQSPLHF
TRBJ2-7	-	-	TRBV24-1	TGTGCCACCAGTGGGGACCTGCATTCCTACGAGCAGTACTTC	CATSGDLHSYEQYF
TRBJ1-3	-	-	TRBV7-2	TGTGCCAGCAGCTTAGCGGGCCACACCATATATTTT	CASSLAGHTIYF
TRBJ2-2	-	-	TRBV10-2	TGCGCCAGCAGTGGTGGGATCGGGGAGCTGTTTTTT	CASSGGIGELFF
TRBJ2-1	TRBD2	-	TRBV9	TGTGCCAGCAGCGTAGCTTGGGGGGGGTCCTACAATGAGCAGTTCTTC	CASSVAWGGSYNEQFF
TRBJ2-7	-	-	TRBV28	TGTGCCAGCAGTCCTCGGGGCAGGGGAACCTACGAGCAGTACTTC	CASSPRGRGTYEQYF
TRBJ2-1	TRBD1	-	TRBV9	TGTGCCAGCAGCGTCGACAGGGGCAGGAATGAGCAGTTCTTC	CASSVDRGRNEQFF
TRBJ2-3	-	-	TRBV7-9	TGTGCCAGCAGCTTAGCAATCACAGATACGCAGTATTTT	CASSLAITDTQYF
TRBJ2-1	-	-	TRBV3-1/TRBV3-2	TGTGCCAGCAGCCAAGAATCACAAGTCAATGAGCAGTTCTTC	CASSQESQVNEQFF
TRBJ2-2	TRBD1	-	TRBV15	TGTGCCACCAGACCCGGGACAGACACCGGGGAGCTGTTTTTT	CATRPGTDTGELFF
TRBJ1-2	-	-	TRBV5-6	TGTGCCAGCAGCTTGATGGATCGGGGGAGCGGCTATGGCTACACCTTC	CASSLMDRGSGYGYTF
TRBJ1-1	-	-	TRBV27	TGTGCCAGCAGTTTGACCGGGACCAACACTGAAGCTTTCTTT	CASSLTGTNTEAFF
TRBJ1-2	TRBD1	-	TRBV12-3/TRBV12-4	TGTGCCAGCAGCCGGGACAGTCGCTATGGCTACACCTTC	CASSRDSRYGYTF
TRBJ2-2	-	-	TRBV18	TGTGCCAGCTCACTGCGGGACGTGAACACCGGGGAGCTGTTTTTT	CASSLRDVNTGELFF
TRBJ1-5	-	-	TRBV3-1/TRBV3-2	TGTGCCAGCACCCTCGGCAGCAGCAATCAGCCCCAGCATTTT	CASTLGSSNQPQHF
TRBJ2-7	TRBD1	once	TRBV19	TGTGCCAGTAGTACCGGGACAGGGGACTACGAGCAGTACTTC	CASSTGTGDYEQYF